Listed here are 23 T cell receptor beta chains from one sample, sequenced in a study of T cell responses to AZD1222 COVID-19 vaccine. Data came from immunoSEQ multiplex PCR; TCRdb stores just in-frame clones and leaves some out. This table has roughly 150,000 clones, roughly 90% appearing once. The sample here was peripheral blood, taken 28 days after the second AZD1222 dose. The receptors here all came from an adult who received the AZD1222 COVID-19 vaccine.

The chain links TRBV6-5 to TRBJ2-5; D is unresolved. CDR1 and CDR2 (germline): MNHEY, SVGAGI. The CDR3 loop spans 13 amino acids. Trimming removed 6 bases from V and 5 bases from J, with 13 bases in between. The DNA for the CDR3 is TGTGCCAGCAGACCAACAGCAGGCGAGACCCAGTACTTC. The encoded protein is CASRPTAGETQYF.

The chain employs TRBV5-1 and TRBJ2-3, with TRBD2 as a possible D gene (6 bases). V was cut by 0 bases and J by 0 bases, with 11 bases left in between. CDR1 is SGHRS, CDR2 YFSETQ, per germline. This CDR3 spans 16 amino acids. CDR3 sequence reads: CASSLVAATSTDTQYF. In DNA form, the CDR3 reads TGCGCCAGCAGCTTGGTAGCGGCGACTAGCACAGATACGCAGTATTTT.

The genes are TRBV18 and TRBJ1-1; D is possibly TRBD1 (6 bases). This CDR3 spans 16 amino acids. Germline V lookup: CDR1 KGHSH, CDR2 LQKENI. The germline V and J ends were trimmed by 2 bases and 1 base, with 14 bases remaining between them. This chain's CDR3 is CASSPMHGDKNTEAFF. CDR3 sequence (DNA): TGTGCCAGCTCACCAATGCATGGGGACAAGAACACTGAAGCTTTCTTT.

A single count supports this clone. CDR3 residues: CASSLVSGGSSYNSPLHF. The CDR3 DNA is TGTGCCAGCAGCTTAGTTAGTGGGGGGAGCTCCTATAATTCACCCCTCCACTTT. The genes are TRBV7-9 and TRBJ1-6; maybe TRBD1 (5 bases). Germline V gives CDR1 SEHNR, CDR2 FQNEAQ (reference sequence). V lost 1 base and J lost 0, with 13 bases in between. This CDR3 spans 18 amino acids.

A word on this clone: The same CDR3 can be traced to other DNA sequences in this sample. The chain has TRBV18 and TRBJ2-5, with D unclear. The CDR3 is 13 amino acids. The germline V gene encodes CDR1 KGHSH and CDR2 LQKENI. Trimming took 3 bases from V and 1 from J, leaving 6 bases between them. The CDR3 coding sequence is TGTGCCAGCTCACCTGTGGGCCAAGAGACCCAGTACTTC. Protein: CASSPVGQETQYF. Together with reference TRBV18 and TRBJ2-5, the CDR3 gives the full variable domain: NAGVMQNPRHLVRRRGQEARLRCSPMKGHSHVYWYRQLPEEGLKFMVYLQKENIIDESGMPKERFSAEFPKEGPSILRIQQVVRGDSAAYFCASSPVGQETQYFGPGTRLLVL.

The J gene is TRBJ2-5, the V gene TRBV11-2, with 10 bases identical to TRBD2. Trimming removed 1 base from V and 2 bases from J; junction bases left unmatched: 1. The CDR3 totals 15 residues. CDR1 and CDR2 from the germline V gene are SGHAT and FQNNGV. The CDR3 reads CASSLVAGGQETQYF. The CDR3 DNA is TGTGCCAGCAGCTTAGTAGCGGGGGGTCAAGAGACCCAGTACTTC.

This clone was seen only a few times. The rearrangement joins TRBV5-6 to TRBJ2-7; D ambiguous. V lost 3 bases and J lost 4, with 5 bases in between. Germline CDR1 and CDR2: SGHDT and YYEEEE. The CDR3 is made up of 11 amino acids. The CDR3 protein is CASSSYYEQYF. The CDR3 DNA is TGTGCCAGCAGCTCATATTACGAGCAGTACTTC. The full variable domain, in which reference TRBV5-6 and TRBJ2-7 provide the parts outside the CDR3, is DAGVTQSPTHLIKTRGQQVTLRCSPKSGHDTVSWYQQALGQGPQFIFQYYEEEERQRGNFPDRFSGHQFPNYSSELNVNALLLGDSALYLCASSSYYEQYFGPGTRLTVT.

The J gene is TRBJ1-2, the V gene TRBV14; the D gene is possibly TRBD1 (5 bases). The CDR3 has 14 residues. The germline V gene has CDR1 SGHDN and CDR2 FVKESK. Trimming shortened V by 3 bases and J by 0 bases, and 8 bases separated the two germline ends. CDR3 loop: CASSQGVANYGYTF. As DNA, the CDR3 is TGTGCCAGCAGCCAGGGGGTAGCTAACTATGGCTACACCTTC.

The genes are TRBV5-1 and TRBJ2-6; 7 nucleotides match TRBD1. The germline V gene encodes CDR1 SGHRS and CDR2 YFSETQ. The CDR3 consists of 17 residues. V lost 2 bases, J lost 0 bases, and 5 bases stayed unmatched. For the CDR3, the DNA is TGCGCCAGCAGCTTAGACAGGGCCCACTCTGGGGCCAACGTCCTGACTTTC. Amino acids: CASSLDRAHSGANVLTF. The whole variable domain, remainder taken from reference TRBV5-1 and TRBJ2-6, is KAGVTQTPRYLIKTRGQQVTLSCSPISGHRSVSWYQQTPGQGLQFLFEYFSETQRNKGNFPGRFSGRQFSNSRSEMNVSTLELGDSALYLCASSLDRAHSGANVLTFGAGSRLTVL.

Here the CDR3 DNA reads TGTGCCAGCAGCCAAACACAGCGAGAAAAACTGTTTTTT. This gives the protein CASSQTQREKLFF. The chain employs TRBV7-9 and TRBJ1-4; no clear D. V lost 5 bases and J 8 bases, leaving 12 bases between the germline ends. The CDR3 consists of 13 residues. Germline lookup yields CDR1 SEHNR and CDR2 FQNEAQ (reference sequence).

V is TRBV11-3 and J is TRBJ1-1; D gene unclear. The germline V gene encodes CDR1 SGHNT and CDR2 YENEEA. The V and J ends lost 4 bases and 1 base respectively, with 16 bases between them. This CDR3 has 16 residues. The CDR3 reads CASSSPRTDQNTEAFF. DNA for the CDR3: TGTGCCAGCAGCTCACCCCGTACAGACCAGAACACTGAAGCTTTCTTT.

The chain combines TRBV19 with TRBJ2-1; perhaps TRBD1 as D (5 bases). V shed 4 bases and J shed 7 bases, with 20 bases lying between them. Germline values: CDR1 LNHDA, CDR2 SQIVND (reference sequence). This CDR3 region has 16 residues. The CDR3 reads CASSTTPPGIGNEQFF. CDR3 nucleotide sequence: TGTGCCAGTAGTACTACCCCCCCAGGGATTGGGAATGAGCAGTTCTTC.

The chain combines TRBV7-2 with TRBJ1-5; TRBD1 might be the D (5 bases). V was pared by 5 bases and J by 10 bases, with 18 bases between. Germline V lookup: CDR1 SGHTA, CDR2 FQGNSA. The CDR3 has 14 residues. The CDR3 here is CASSPRGGGLPQHF. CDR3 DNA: TGTGCCAGCAGCCCACGCGGTGGGGGATTACCCCAGCATTTT.

This CDR3 is CASSFVAGGGYTF. The CDR3 DNA is TGTGCCAGCAGCTTCGTGGCAGGGGGTGGCTACACCTTC. The chain joins TRBV7-9 to TRBJ1-2, with 7 nucleotides matching TRBD1. This CDR3 region has 13 residues. Trimming took 3 bases from V and 7 from J; bases not matched to a gene: 5. Germline CDR1 and CDR2: SEHNR and FQNEAQ (reference sequence).

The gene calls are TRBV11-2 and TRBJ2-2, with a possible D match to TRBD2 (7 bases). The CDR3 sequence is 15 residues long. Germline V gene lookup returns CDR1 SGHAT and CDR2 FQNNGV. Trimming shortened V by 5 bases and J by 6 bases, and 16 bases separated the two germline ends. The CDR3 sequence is CASSTPRGGPGELFF. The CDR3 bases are TGTGCCAGCAGCACTCCTAGGGGGGGGCCCGGGGAGCTGTTTTTT.

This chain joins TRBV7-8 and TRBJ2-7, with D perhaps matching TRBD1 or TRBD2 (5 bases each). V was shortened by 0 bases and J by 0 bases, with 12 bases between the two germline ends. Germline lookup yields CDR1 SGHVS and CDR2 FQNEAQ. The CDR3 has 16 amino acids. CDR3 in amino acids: CASSLAQAGSSYEQYF. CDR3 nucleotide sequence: TGTGCCAGCAGCTTAGCGCAGGCAGGGAGCTCCTACGAGCAGTACTTC.

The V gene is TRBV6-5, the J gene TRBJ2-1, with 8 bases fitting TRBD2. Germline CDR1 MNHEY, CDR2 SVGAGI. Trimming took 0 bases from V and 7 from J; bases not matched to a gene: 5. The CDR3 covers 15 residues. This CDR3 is CASSYSRSGSNEQFF. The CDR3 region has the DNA TGTGCCAGCAGTTACTCGAGGAGCGGGAGTAATGAGCAGTTCTTC.

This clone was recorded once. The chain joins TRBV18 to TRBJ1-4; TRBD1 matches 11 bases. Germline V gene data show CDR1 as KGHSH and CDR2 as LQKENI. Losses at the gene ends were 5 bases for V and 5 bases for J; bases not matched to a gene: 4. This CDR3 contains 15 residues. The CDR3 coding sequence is TGTGCCAGCTCAAGGGACAGGGGGATCAATGAAAAACTGTTTTTT. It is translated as CASSRDRGINEKLFF. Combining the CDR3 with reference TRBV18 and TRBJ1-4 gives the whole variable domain NAGVMQNPRHLVRRRGQEARLRCSPMKGHSHVYWYRQLPEEGLKFMVYLQKENIIDESGMPKERFSAEFPKEGPSILRIQQVVRGDSAAYFCASSRDRGINEKLFFGSGTQLSVL.

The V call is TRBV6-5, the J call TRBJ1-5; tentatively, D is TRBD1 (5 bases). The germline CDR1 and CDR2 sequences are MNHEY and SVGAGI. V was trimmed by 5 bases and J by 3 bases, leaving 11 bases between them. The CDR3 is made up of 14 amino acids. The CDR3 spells CASSPGGLNQPQHF. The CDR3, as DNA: TGTGCCAGCAGTCCGGGGGGACTCAATCAGCCCCAGCATTTT.

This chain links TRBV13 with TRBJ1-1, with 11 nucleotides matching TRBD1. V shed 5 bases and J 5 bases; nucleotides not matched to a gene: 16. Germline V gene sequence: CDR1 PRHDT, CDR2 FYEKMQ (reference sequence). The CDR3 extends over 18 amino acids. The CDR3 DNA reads TGTGCCAGCAGCCCGAACCCCGGGGACAGGGGGGTGTGGACTGAAGCTTTCTTT. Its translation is CASSPNPGDRGVWTEAFF.

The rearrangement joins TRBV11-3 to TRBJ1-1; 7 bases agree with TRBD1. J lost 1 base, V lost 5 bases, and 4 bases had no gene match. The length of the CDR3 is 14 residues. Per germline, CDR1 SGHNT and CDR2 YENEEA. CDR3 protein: CASSQGGWNTEAFF. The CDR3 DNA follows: TGTGCCAGCAGCCAAGGGGGCTGGAACACTGAAGCTTTCTTT.

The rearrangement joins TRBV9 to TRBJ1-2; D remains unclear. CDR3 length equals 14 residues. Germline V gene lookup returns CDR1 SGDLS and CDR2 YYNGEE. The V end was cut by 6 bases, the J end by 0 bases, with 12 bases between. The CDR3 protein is CASKRQVANYGYTF. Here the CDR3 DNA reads TGTGCCAGCAAACGGCAGGTAGCTAACTATGGCTACACCTTC.

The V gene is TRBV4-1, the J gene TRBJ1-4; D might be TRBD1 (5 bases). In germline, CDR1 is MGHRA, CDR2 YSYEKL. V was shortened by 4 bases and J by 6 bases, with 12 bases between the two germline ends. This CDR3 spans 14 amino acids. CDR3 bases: TGCGCCAGCAGCCCTTCTGTGGGGGATGAAAAACTGTTTTTT. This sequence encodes CASSPSVGDEKLFF.